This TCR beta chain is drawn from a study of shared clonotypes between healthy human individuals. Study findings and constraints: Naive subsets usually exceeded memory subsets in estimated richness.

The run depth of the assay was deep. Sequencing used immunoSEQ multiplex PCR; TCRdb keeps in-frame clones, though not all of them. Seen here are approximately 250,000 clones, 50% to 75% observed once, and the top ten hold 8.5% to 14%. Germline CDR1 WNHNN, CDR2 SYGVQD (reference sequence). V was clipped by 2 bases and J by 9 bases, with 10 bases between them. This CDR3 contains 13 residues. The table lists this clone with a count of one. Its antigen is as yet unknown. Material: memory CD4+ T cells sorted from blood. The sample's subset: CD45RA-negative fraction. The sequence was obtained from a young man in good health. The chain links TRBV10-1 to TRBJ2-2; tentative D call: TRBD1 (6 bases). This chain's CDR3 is CASSEAGVRELFF. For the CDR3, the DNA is TGCGCCAGCAGTGAGGCAGGGGTCAGGGAGCTGTTTTTT.